Presented here are 29 T cell receptor beta chains from one specimen sequenced in a study of blood T cell repertoires in COVID-19. Assay: immunoSEQ multiplex PCR; the TCRdb copy retains only in-frame clones and omits some. The sample holds 250,000 to 300,000 clones, around 80% seen once. Sequences were obtained from PBMCs or T cells enriched from blood (not recorded which). These receptors were taken from a man between 35 and 55 years old who had been exposed to COVID-19.

The chain couples TRBV2 to TRBJ1-6; 11 nucleotides line up with TRBD1. V dropped 7 bases and J dropped 8; count of bases not matched to a gene: 4. The CDR3 runs to 14 residues. Per the germline V gene, CDR1 is SNHLY and CDR2 is FYNNEI. The CDR3 coding sequence is TGTGCCAGCACCTGGACAGGGGGCGATTCACCCCTCCACTTT. Translated, it gives CASTWTGGDSPLHF. Using reference TRBV2 and TRBJ1-6 for the parts outside the CDR3, the full variable domain is EPEVTQTPSHQVTQMGQEVILRCVPISNHLYFYWYRQILGQKVEFLVSFYNNEISEKSEIFDDQFSVERPDGSNFTLKIRSTKLEDSAMYFCASTWTGGDSPLHFGNGTRLTVT.

CDR3 sequence (DNA): TGTGCCATCAGTGCGACAGGGATGAACACTGAAGCTTTCTTT. Its translation: CAISATGMNTEAFF. J is TRBJ1-1 and V is TRBV10-3; TRBD1 matches 7 bases. The CDR3 totals 14 residues. J lost 0 bases, V lost 4 bases, and 2 bases had no gene match. Germline CDR1 reads ENHRY; CDR2 reads SYGVKD.

This chain joins TRBV27 and TRBJ1-2; D may be TRBD1 (6 bases). CDR3 length equals 14 residues. V lost 2 bases to trimming and J lost 1 base, with 8 bases between them. Germline V lookup: CDR1 MNHEY, CDR2 SMNVEV (reference sequence). In nucleotides, the CDR3 is TGTGCCAGCAGTTTAAGGGGGAATAACTATGGCTACACCTTC. This codes for CASSLRGNNYGYTF.

The chain joins TRBV14 to TRBJ1-1; D is undetermined. Germline V gene data show CDR1 as SGHDN and CDR2 as FVKESK. The V gene lost 2 bases and the J gene lost 5 bases, with 9 bases spanning the gap. The CDR3 is 13 amino acids. CDR3 sequence: CASSQSDFTEAFF. CDR3 bases: TGTGCCAGCAGCCAATCGGACTTTACTGAAGCTTTCTTT.

The CDR3 sequence: CASSTRLTAGEQTDTQYF. The DNA of the CDR3 is TGTGCCAGCAGCACTCGATTGACAGCGGGAGAGCAGACAGATACGCAGTATTTT. The chain combines TRBV7-9 with TRBJ2-3, with 8 positions matching TRBD2. Per the germline V gene, CDR1 is SEHNR and CDR2 is FQNEAQ (reference sequence). V dropped 5 bases and J dropped 3; count of bases not matched to a gene: 16. The CDR3 has 18 residues. Combining the CDR3 with reference TRBV7-9 and TRBJ2-3 gives the whole variable domain DTGVSQNPRHKITKRGQNVTFRCDPISEHNRLYWYRQTLGQGPEFLTYFQNEAQLEKSRLLSDRFSAERPKGSFSTLEIQRTEQGDSAMYLCASSTRLTAGEQTDTQYFGPGTRLTVL.

The genes are TRBV7-8 and TRBJ2-4, with 7 bases matching TRBD2. Germline CDR1 reads SGHVS; CDR2 reads FQNEAQ. Losses at the gene ends were 5 bases for V and 3 bases for J; bases not matched to a gene: 16. The CDR3 has 18 amino acids. The CDR3 protein is CASSPRVLIGEGKNIQYF. The CDR3 region has the DNA TGTGCCAGCAGCCCCCGGGTTTTAATAGGGGAGGGCAAAAACATTCAGTACTTC.

Here the CDR3 reads CASSLGTSGSYNEQFF. CDR3 nucleotide sequence: TGTGCCAGCAGTTTAGGGACTAGCGGGTCTTACAATGAGCAGTTCTTC. The chain recombines TRBV28 with TRBJ2-1; TRBD2 matches 12 bases. This CDR3 is built from 16 residues. V shed 2 bases and J 4 bases; nucleotides not matched to a gene: 3. Looked up from germline, CDR1 is MDHEN and CDR2 is SYDVKM.

The chain is built from TRBV5-1 and TRBJ1-2, with 8 bases lining up with TRBD1. CDR1 SGHRS and CDR2 YFSETQ come from the germline V gene. Trimming cost V 4 bases and J 5 bases; bases outside gene matches: 4. CDR3 length: 13 amino acids. DNA of the CDR3: TGCGCCAGCAGCCCACAGGGGGGTTATGGCTACACCTTC. It translates to CASSPQGGYGYTF.

This chain links TRBV19 with TRBJ1-6; 8 bases are shared with TRBD1. V lost 9 bases to trimming and J lost 10 bases; unmatched junction nucleotides: 11. This CDR3 contains 14 residues. Looked up from germline, CDR1 is LNHDA and CDR2 is SQIVND (reference sequence). Here the CDR3 DNA reads TGTGCCAGCGCCCAGGGGGCTAGGATGTCACCCCTCCACTTT. This codes for CASAQGARMSPLHF.

To note about this clone: The same CDR3 arises from other DNA sequences in this sample as well. V is TRBV12-3 or TRBV12-4 and J is TRBJ1-2, with D perhaps TRBD1 (5 bases). V lost 2 bases to trimming and J lost 4 bases, with 5 bases between them. This CDR3 contains 12 residues. DNA for the CDR3: TGTGCCAGCAGTTTACAGGGCTATGGCTACACCTTC. Residues: CASSLQGYGYTF.

This chain joins TRBV5-4 and TRBJ2-7, with D unclear. The CDR3 length is 13 residues. The V end was cut by 2 bases, the J end by 3 bases, with 9 bases between. Germline values: CDR1 SGHNT, CDR2 YYREEE (reference sequence). Here the CDR3 DNA reads TGTGCCAGCAGCTTTTCTCGAGACTACGAGCAGTACTTC. Amino acids: CASSFSRDYEQYF.

V usage is TRBV24-1 and J usage is TRBJ2-5; perhaps TRBD2 as D (6 bases). CDR3 length equals 16 residues. Trimming took 4 bases from V and 3 from J, leaving 17 bases between them. Looked up from germline, CDR1 is KGHDR and CDR2 is SFDVKD. The CDR3 nucleotides read TGTGCCACCAGTGACAGAGATCGACTAGTAAAAGAGACCCAGTACTTC. Translated: CATSDRDRLVKETQYF.

The chain carries TRBV7-9 and TRBJ2-3, with D perhaps TRBD2 (5 bases). This CDR3 is built from 11 residues. Germline loops: CDR1 SEHNR, CDR2 FQNEAQ (reference sequence). With 0 bases removed from V and 12 bases from J, the gap between germline ends came to 7 bases. CDR3 coding DNA: TGTGCCAGCAGCTTAGCGGAGGCACAGTATTTT. This translates into CASSLAEAQYF. The whole variable domain, filled in from reference TRBV7-9 and TRBJ2-3, reads DTGVSQNPRHKITKRGQNVTFRCDPISEHNRLYWYRQTLGQGPEFLTYFQNEAQLEKSRLLSDRFSAERPKGSFSTLEIQRTEQGDSAMYLCASSLAEAQYFGPGTRLTVL.

This rearrangement joins TRBV5-1 to TRBJ1-1, with 7 positions matching TRBD1. This CDR3 contains 17 residues. Germline lookup yields CDR1 SGHRS and CDR2 YFSETQ. The ends lost 5 bases at V and 1 base at J; junction bases unmatched: 14. Here the CDR3 reads CASSELQGPFSNTEAFF. CDR3 sequence (DNA): TGCGCCAGCAGTGAATTACAGGGGCCATTCTCGAACACTGAAGCTTTCTTT.

The V call is TRBV11-1, the J call TRBJ2-1; 7 bases match TRBD2. Per the germline V gene, CDR1 is SGHAT and CDR2 is FQDESV (reference sequence). This CDR3 is built from 13 residues. Germline trimming cut 1 base from V and 12 bases from J; bases unmatched to any gene: 6. CDR3 DNA sequence: TGTGCCAGCAGCTTAGTCAAGGGGAGGGCGCAGTTCTTC. Protein sequence: CASSLVKGRAQFF. The full variable domain, in which reference TRBV11-1 and TRBJ2-1 provide the parts outside the CDR3, is EAEVAQSPRYKITEKSQAVAFWCDPISGHATLYWYRQILGQGPELLVQFQDESVVDDSQLPKDRFSAERLKGVDSTLKIQPAELGDSAMYLCASSLVKGRAQFFGPGTRLTVL.

The V call is TRBV5-4, the J call TRBJ2-7, with 8 bases aligning to TRBD2. This CDR3 contains 15 residues. Trimming removed 0 bases from V and 6 bases from J; junction bases left unmatched: 8. CDR1 is SGHNT and CDR2 is YYREEE in the germline V gene (reference sequence). The CDR3: CASSLGSGRILEQYF. Written as DNA, the CDR3 is TGTGCCAGCAGCTTGGGAAGCGGGAGAATTCTCGAGCAGTACTTC. Looking up the rest from reference TRBV5-4 and TRBJ2-7 gives the full variable domain: ETGVTQSPTHLIKTRGQQVTLRCSSQSGHNTVSWYQQALGQGPQFIFQYYREEENGRGNFPPRFSGLQFPNYSSELNVNALELDDSALYLCASSLGSGRILEQYFGPGTRLTVT.

The rearrangement joins TRBV7-9 to TRBJ1-1; D not certain. This CDR3 contains 12 residues. V was clipped by 1 base and J by 9 bases, with 9 bases between them. CDR1 is SEHNR, CDR2 FQNEAQ, per germline (reference sequence). The CDR3 here is CASSLGGLKAFF. The CDR3 bases are TGTGCCAGCAGCTTAGGTGGCTTAAAAGCTTTCTTT.

The rearrangement joins TRBV29-1 to TRBJ2-1; TRBD1 is a possible D gene (5 bases). Between the trimmed V and J ends, which lost 3 bases and 3 bases, there was a span of 12 bases. The CDR3 has 14 residues. Germline assignment: CDR1 SQVTM and CDR2 ANQGSEA. The CDR3 here is CSVDRADSYNEQFF. The DNA for the CDR3 is TGCAGCGTTGATCGGGCAGACAGCTACAATGAGCAGTTCTTC.

This chain links TRBV30 with TRBJ2-7; possibly TRBD2 for D (6 bases). Germline-derived CDR1 and CDR2 are GTSNPN and SVGIG (reference sequence). CDR3 size: 13 residues. The V end was cut by 2 bases, the J end by 2 bases, with 10 bases between. The CDR3 DNA reads as TGTGCCTGGAGTATGGCGGGGCCCTACGAGCAGTACTTC. Protein product: CAWSMAGPYEQYF.

A note on this clone: This sample includes further DNA sequences coding for the same CDR3. The J gene is TRBJ2-7, the V gene TRBV18; no reliable D call. The CDR3 loop spans 12 amino acids. Germline V gene sequence: CDR1 KGHSH, CDR2 LQKENI. The V gene lost 3 bases and the J gene lost 0 bases, with 3 bases spanning the gap. The CDR3 reads CASSPSSYEQYF. As DNA, the CDR3 is TGTGCCAGCTCACCCTCCTCCTACGAGCAGTACTTC.

The chain recombines TRBV7-3 with TRBJ2-3; D call uncertain. V dropped 5 bases and J dropped 6 bases, with 15 bases sitting between them. CDR1 is SGHTA and CDR2 is FQGTGA in the germline V gene. The CDR3 runs 14 residues. CDR3 DNA: TGTGCCAGCAGCGCTACCCCCGGAGTCGATACGCAGTATTTT. This gives the protein CASSATPGVDTQYF.

The chain is built from TRBV7-9 and TRBJ1-1; maybe TRBD1 (5 bases). V was pared by 2 bases and J by 0 bases, with 7 bases between. CDR1 and CDR2 (germline): SEHNR, FQNEAQ (reference sequence). This CDR3 region has 14 residues. The CDR3 region is CASSLRQLNTEAFF. DNA of the CDR3: TGTGCCAGCAGCTTAAGACAGTTGAACACTGAAGCTTTCTTT.

The J gene is TRBJ1-2, the V gene TRBV5-4; 9 nucleotides align to TRBD1. The V gene's germline CDR1 is SGHNT and CDR2 YYREEE (reference sequence). V lost 3 bases and J lost 2; bases outside the gene matches: 5. The CDR3 is 15 amino acids. This chain's CDR3 is CASSSTGTGNYGYTF. The CDR3 region has the DNA TGTGCCAGCAGCTCGACCGGGACAGGGAACTATGGCTACACCTTC.

The V gene is TRBV5-6, the J gene TRBJ2-7; D uncertain. Looked up from germline, CDR1 is SGHDT and CDR2 is YYEEEE. CDR3 length: 14 amino acids. Trimming removed 0 bases at V and 7 bases at J, with 14 bases between. CDR3 sequence: CASSLGTTEWEQYF. The CDR3 DNA is TGTGCCAGCAGCTTGGGAACTACCGAGTGGGAGCAGTACTTC.

This clone was picked up a small number of times. The V call is TRBV30, the J call TRBJ2-5; D is unclear. This CDR3 contains 13 residues. Germline V gene lookup returns CDR1 GTSNPN and CDR2 SVGIG (reference sequence). The V and J ends lost 2 bases and 5 bases respectively, with 12 bases between them. CDR3 DNA sequence: TGTGCCTGGAGTCACCTCTCACTGGAGACCCAGTACTTC. Its translation: CAWSHLSLETQYF.

The gene calls are TRBV19 and TRBJ2-3; D is possibly TRBD1 (6 bases). Germline CDR1 LNHDA, CDR2 SQIVND (reference sequence). CDR3 size: 16 residues. Trimming cost V 5 bases and J 5 bases, with 20 bases left between them. CDR3 sequence reads: CASSVRSMDRKDTQYF. The CDR3 nucleotides read TGTGCCAGTAGTGTTCGGTCAATGGACAGAAAAGATACGCAGTATTTT.

The V and J genes are TRBV19 and TRBJ2-7, with 7 bases fitting TRBD1. Trimming took 6 bases from V and 6 from J; bases not matched to a gene: 11. Germline CDR1 LNHDA, CDR2 SQIVND (reference sequence). The CDR3 length is 14 residues. The CDR3 protein is CASRSVDRASEQYF. CDR3 nucleotide sequence: TGTGCCAGTAGAAGTGTTGACAGGGCCAGCGAGCAGTACTTC.

The chain couples TRBV7-8 to TRBJ2-1, with D perhaps TRBD2 (5 bases). From germline, CDR1 is SGHVS and CDR2 FQNEAQ. Trimming took off 1 base at V and 12 bases at J, with 16 bases between the two ends. This CDR3 has 14 amino acids. CDR3 in amino acids: CASSLGLEGVVQFF. The CDR3 region has the DNA TGTGCCAGCAGCTTAGGGCTCGAGGGTGTAGTGCAGTTCTTC.

The chain employs TRBV19 and TRBJ1-5; a possible D gene is TRBD1 (6 bases). This CDR3 has 17 amino acids. Trimming stripped 3 bases from V and 6 bases from J, with 21 bases between. Per germline, CDR1 LNHDA and CDR2 SQIVND (reference sequence). The CDR3 loop reads CASSIGLHTGWLQPQHF. The DNA for the CDR3 is TGTGCCAGTAGTATTGGTTTACACACAGGGTGGCTTCAGCCCCAGCATTTT.